These T cell receptor beta chains were read from a single sample in a study of identical twins. TCRdb passed the 5' RACE reads through MiXCR, listing each CDR3 protein once. The sample lists about 890,000 distinct CDR3 sequences, over 9% occurring once. In addition, the sample was reused for a study of yellow fever vaccine responses in identical twins.

Input material: PBMCs. These receptors were collected from a woman younger than 30 in good health. Both conserved end residues are part of each CDR3. The D gene is left open where the match is weak. Expanded clones get a size class; other rows say once, few or many, or leave the size out.

j_call | v_call | clone_size | d_call | cdr3_aa | cdr3_nt
TRBJ2-1 | TRBV11-2 | few | NA | CASAAGGRSEQFF | TGTGCCAGCGCCGCTGGGGGGCGCAGTGAGCAGTTCTTC
TRBJ2-2 | TRBV11-1 | many | NA | CASSPRGTVNTGELFF | TGTGCCAGCAGCCCCCGGGGGACGGTGAACACCGGGGAGCTGTTTTTT
TRBJ2-3 | TRBV12-5 | few | NA | CASGSGQMSSTDTQYF | TGTGCTAGTGGTTCGGGACAAATGTCGAGCACAGATACGCAGTATTTT
TRBJ2-7 | TRBV11-2 | NA | NA | CASSYRITPHEQYF | TGTGCCAGCAGCTACCGGATCACCCCCCACGAGCAGTACTTC
TRBJ2-2 | TRBV12-3/TRBV12-4 | NA | TRBD2 | CASSLPTSGVYTGELFF | TGTGCCAGCAGTTTACCGACTAGCGGGGTTTACACCGGGGAGCTGTTTTTT
TRBJ2-3 | TRBV4-1 | NA | NA | CASSQEAAYTDTQYF | TGCGCCAGCAGCCAAGAAGCGGCCTACACAGATACGCAGTATTTT
TRBJ2-1 | TRBV10-3 | NA | TRBD2 | CAISESGGTKEQFF | TGTGCCATCAGTGAGTCGGGGGGGACTAAAGAGCAGTTCTTC
TRBJ2-3 | TRBV10-2 | NA | TRBD2 | CASSGSRTSGGPLGDTQYF | TGCGCCAGCAGTGGGTCGAGGACTAGCGGGGGGCCCTTAGGGGATACGCAGTATTTT
TRBJ1-1 | TRBV20-1 | few | TRBD1 | CSARDTGAGDTEAFF | TGCAGTGCTAGAGATACAGGGGCAGGTGACACTGAAGCTTTCTTT
TRBJ2-5 | TRBV10-3 | few | NA | CAISTGLQETQYF | TGTGCCATCAGCACAGGGTTACAAGAGACCCAGTACTTC
TRBJ2-2 | TRBV3-1 | few | NA | CASSQAGAANTGELFF | TGTGCCAGCAGCCAAGCGGGAGCGGCGAACACCGGGGAGCTGTTTTTT
TRBJ2-3 | TRBV20-1 | NA | NA | CSATDLGARTQYF | TGCAGTGCCACGGATCTAGGAGCCCGTACGCAGTATTTT
TRBJ2-1 | TRBV2 | few | TRBD2 | CASPSGRGVNEQFF | TGTGCCAGCCCTAGCGGGAGAGGCGTGAATGAGCAGTTCTTC
TRBJ1-2 | TRBV6-2/TRBV6-3 | NA | TRBD1 | CASSWPGQGVNGYTF | TGTGCCAGCAGTTGGCCGGGACAGGGTGTGAATGGCTACACCTTC
TRBJ2-3 | TRBV7-2 | NA | NA | CASSSVRVSTDTQYF | TGTGCCAGCAGCTCAGTACGCGTGTCGACAGATACGCAGTATTTT
TRBJ2-3 | TRBV24-1 | many | NA | CATSDLATQYF | TGTGCCACCAGTGACCTTGCGACGCAGTATTTT
TRBJ2-5 | TRBV3-1 | many | TRBD2 | CASSQYWSSGSTETQYF | TGTGCCAGCAGCCAATATTGGTCTAGCGGGAGCACGGAGACCCAGTACTTC
TRBJ1-1 | TRBV4-1 | few | NA | CASSPFGLNTEAFF | TGCGCCAGCAGTCCATTCGGGTTGAACACTGAAGCTTTCTTT
TRBJ2-7 | TRBV7-8 | few | NA | CASRIEGNDYEQYF | TGTGCCAGCAGAATAGAAGGAAACGACTACGAGCAGTACTTC
TRBJ2-5 | TRBV3-1 | NA | NA | CASSQGVAGVGETQYF | TGTGCCAGCAGCCAGGGCGTAGCAGGGGTTGGTGAGACCCAGTACTTC
TRBJ1-1 | TRBV6-1 | few | TRBD1 | CASSLKRTGITEAFF | TGTGCCAGCAGTCTAAAACGGACAGGGATCACTGAAGCTTTCTTT
TRBJ2-1 | TRBV5-5 | few | TRBD1 | CASSPTRQGVRDEQFF | TGTGCCAGCAGCCCAACTCGACAGGGGGTTAGGGATGAGCAGTTCTTC
TRBJ1-2 | TRBV6-5 | few | NA | CASSSPRGGGYTF | TGTGCCAGCAGTTCTCCAAGGGGAGGGGGCTACACCTTC
TRBJ2-7 | TRBV10-2 | many | NA | CASSDSPPAGNPYEQYF | TGCGCCAGCAGTGATTCTCCCCCCGCGGGAAACCCCTACGAGCAGTACTTC
TRBJ2-1 | TRBV7-2 | NA | NA | CASSQARLVLYNEQFF | TGTGCCAGCAGCCAGGCCCGGCTAGTCCTCTACAATGAGCAGTTCTTC
TRBJ2-3 | TRBV12-3/TRBV12-4 | few | TRBD2 | CASSLALAGDPSDTQYF | TGTGCCAGCAGTTTGGCGCTAGCGGGGGACCCCTCGGATACGCAGTATTTT
TRBJ2-2 | TRBV6-1 | NA | TRBD1 | CASNPGQEITGELFF | TGTGCCAGCAACCCGGGACAGGAGATTACCGGGGAGCTGTTTTTT